The 29 T cell receptor beta chains presented below share a single source sample, sequenced in a study of blood T cell repertoires in COVID-19. The data were produced by immunoSEQ multiplex PCR, yet TCRdb's version contains in-frame clones alone and is incomplete. Of 130,000 to 150,000 clones in the sample, around three quarters are singletons; the top ten hold 3% to 4.5%. Sequencing input: peripheral blood. Every receptor here comes from a man aged 55 to 70 with acute or convalescent COVID-19.

The CDR3 DNA is TGTGCCAGCAGTTTCCCGGCAGGGGGCTTCTATGGCTACACCTTC. This encodes CASSFPAGGFYGYTF. V and J are TRBV28 and TRBJ1-2, with TRBD1 matching over 8 bases. V was clipped by 3 bases and J by 4 bases; unmatched bases: 7. Germline values: CDR1 MDHEN, CDR2 SYDVKM. The CDR3 loop spans 15 amino acids.

V and J are TRBV7-2 and TRBJ2-5; 8 bases align to TRBD1. The CDR3 consists of 13 residues. CDR1 SGHTA and CDR2 FQGNSA come from the germline V gene. V dropped 5 bases and J dropped 4; count of bases not matched to a gene: 3. CDR3 DNA sequence: TGTGCCAGCAGCAAGGACAGGGCAGAGACCCAGTACTTC. Translating gives CASSKDRAETQYF.

The gene calls are TRBV28 and TRBJ1-5; D possibly corresponds to TRBD1 (6 bases). The CDR3 has 16 amino acids. Trimming shortened V by 5 bases and J by 6 bases, and 20 bases separated the two germline ends. Germline V lookup: CDR1 MDHEN, CDR2 SYDVKM. The CDR3 reads CASSITQGIGAQPQHF. CDR3 nucleotide sequence: TGTGCCAGCAGTATAACTCAGGGGATCGGGGCTCAGCCCCAGCATTTT.

J is TRBJ1-2 and V is TRBV12-3 or TRBV12-4; D is unclear. Trimming cost V 3 bases and J 8 bases, with 13 bases left between them. The CDR3 sequence is 13 residues long. CDR3 residues: CASSFSSLRGYTF. As DNA, the CDR3 is TGTGCCAGCAGTTTCTCCAGCCTGAGGGGCTACACCTTC.

This clone was picked up one time. The chain is built from TRBV5-1 and TRBJ2-3; TRBD2 agrees at 9 bases. After removal of 4 bases from V and 6 bases from J, the junction contained 9 bases not matched to a gene. The CDR3 contains 15 residues. Per germline, CDR1 SGHRS and CDR2 YFSETQ. CDR3 region: CASSLQSGRFDTQYF. The CDR3, as DNA: TGCGCCAGCAGCCTCCAAAGCGGGAGGTTTGATACGCAGTATTTT.

A few counts support this clone. V gene TRBV28 combines with J gene TRBJ2-7, with D maybe TRBD1 (6 bases). The V gene's germline CDR1 is MDHEN and CDR2 SYDVKM. CDR3 length equals 13 residues. Deletions cut 7 bases from V and 5 bases from J, with 15 bases between. This CDR3 is CASNRDMDHEQYF. The CDR3 coding sequence is TGTGCCAGCAACAGGGACATGGACCACGAGCAGTACTTC.

The CDR3 coding sequence is TGTGCCAGCAGTCCCGCCGGGACAGGGGGAGACTATGGCTACACCTTC. It translates to CASSPAGTGGDYGYTF. The J gene is TRBJ1-2, the V gene TRBV28; 11 bases are shared with TRBD1. The CDR3 contains 16 residues. Germline CDR1 MDHEN, CDR2 SYDVKM. With 5 bases clipped from V and 3 bases from J, the junction kept 8 bases outside the gene matches.

The chain joins TRBV5-1 to TRBJ1-2, with 8 bases identical to TRBD1. V shed 4 bases, J shed 5 bases, and the junction held 4 bases outside the gene matches. Germline V gives CDR1 SGHRS, CDR2 YFSETQ. The CDR3 consists of 13 residues. The CDR3, as DNA: TGCGCCAGCAGCACCGGGACAGGTTATGGCTACACCTTC. This encodes CASSTGTGYGYTF.

The chain employs TRBV24-1 and TRBJ2-2, with 8 bases aligning to TRBD2. V dropped 3 bases and J dropped 4; count of bases not matched to a gene: 6. The CDR3 consists of 16 residues. CDR1 and CDR2 (germline): KGHDR, SFDVKD. In nucleotides, the CDR3 is TGTGCCACCAGTGATCCCGGGACTAGTGTCACCGGGGAGCTGTTTTTT. Amino acids: CATSDPGTSVTGELFF.

The gene calls are TRBV19 and TRBJ1-1, with a possible D match to TRBD1 (5 bases). V was cut by 2 bases and J by 0 bases, with 16 bases left in between. CDR1 and CDR2 (germline): LNHDA, SQIVND (reference sequence). This CDR3 has 17 amino acids. CDR3 sequence: CASSIRKAGHMNTEAFF. The CDR3, as DNA: TGTGCCAGTAGTATAAGAAAGGCAGGGCACATGAACACTGAAGCTTTCTTT.

V gene TRBV19 combines with J gene TRBJ2-7, with a tentative D call TRBD1 (5 bases). Germline-derived CDR1 and CDR2 are LNHDA and SQIVND (reference sequence). Trimming removed 6 bases from V and 1 base from J, with 10 bases in between. The CDR3 is made up of 13 amino acids. DNA for the CDR3: TGTGCCAGTAGAGGGGCAGGATCCTACGAGCAGTACTTC. This gives the protein CASRGAGSYEQYF. Full variable domain (outside the CDR3, taken from reference TRBV19 and TRBJ2-7): DGGITQSPKYLFRKEGQNVTLSCEQNLNHDAMYWYRQDPGQGLRLIYYSQIVNDFQKGDIAEGYSVSREKKESFPLTVTSAQKNPTAFYLCASRGAGSYEQYFGPGTRLTVT.

V is TRBV27 and J is TRBJ1-5, with D perhaps matching TRBD1 (5 bases). CDR1 is MNHEY, CDR2 SMNVEV, per germline (reference sequence). V was clipped by 5 bases and J by 2 bases, with 7 bases between them. The CDR3 runs 13 residues. The CDR3 spells CASSPGRNQPQHF. CDR3 coding DNA: TGTGCCAGCAGTCCAGGGCGCAATCAGCCCCAGCATTTT.

V and J are TRBV18 and TRBJ1-1; D not resolved. V was pared by 1 base and J by 1 base, with 10 bases between. The CDR3 contains 15 residues. CDR1 and CDR2 from the germline V gene are KGHSH and LQKENI. CDR3 amino acids: CASSPLVSENTEAFF. CDR3 bases: TGTGCCAGCTCACCACTTGTCAGCGAGAACACTGAAGCTTTCTTT.

A few counts support this clone. CDR3 protein: CSVDGASGKPGQYF. CDR3 in DNA: TGCAGCGTTGACGGGGCTAGCGGGAAGCCAGGGCAGTACTTC. The rearrangement links TRBV29-1 to TRBJ2-7; 9 nucleotides align to TRBD2. Germline loops: CDR1 SQVTM, CDR2 ANQGSEA. The CDR3 loop spans 14 amino acids. Trimming at V came to 3 bases and at J to 9 bases, leaving 12 bases not matched to a gene.

The CDR3 DNA reads TGTGCCAGCAGTTTTTACAGCCCGAACACCGGGGAGCTGTTTTTT. Amino acid sequence: CASSFYSPNTGELFF. V and J are TRBV27 and TRBJ2-2; D is undetermined. V lost 3 bases to trimming and J lost 0 bases, with 8 bases between them. The germline V gene encodes CDR1 MNHEY and CDR2 SMNVEV (reference sequence). The CDR3 is 15 residues long.

The chain has TRBV11-2 and TRBJ2-7; D perhaps matches TRBD2 (6 bases). CDR1 is SGHAT and CDR2 is FQNNGV in the germline V gene. There are 13 residues in the CDR3. Trimming stripped 5 bases from V and 6 bases from J, with 14 bases between. This CDR3 is CASSPAGNGEQYF. The CDR3 nucleotides read TGTGCCAGCAGCCCGGCGGGGAACGGCGAGCAGTACTTC.

The genes are TRBV6-6 and TRBJ1-6, with D perhaps TRBD1 (6 bases). The CDR3 totals 17 residues. The germline V gene encodes CDR1 MNHNY and CDR2 SVGAGI (reference sequence). V was clipped by 5 bases and J by 0 bases, with 14 bases between them. The DNA for the CDR3 is TGTGCCAGCAGTCATGGGGACATTAGCTCCTATAATTCACCCCTCCACTTT. Translating it yields CASSHGDISSYNSPLHF.

This chain joins TRBV28 and TRBJ2-1, with 7 bases aligning to TRBD2. Germline CDR1 MDHEN, CDR2 SYDVKM. The CDR3 has 15 residues. J gave up 2 bases and V 1 base, and 2 bases lay outside the gene matches. The CDR3 nucleotides are TGTGCCAGCAGTTTATCACTAGCGCCCTACAATGAGCAGTTCTTC. Translating it yields CASSLSLAPYNEQFF.

The chain joins TRBV6-5 to TRBJ2-7, with 8 bases that match TRBD2. The CDR3 loop spans 15 amino acids. V shed 1 base and J 5 bases; nucleotides not matched to a gene: 7. The germline CDR1 and CDR2 sequences are MNHEY and SVGAGI. This CDR3 is CASSYYSGSDHEQYF. The CDR3 nucleotides are TGTGCCAGCAGTTACTACAGCGGGAGTGACCACGAGCAGTACTTC.

The J gene is TRBJ2-7, the V gene TRBV7-9, with D possibly matching TRBD1 (6 bases). Per germline, CDR1 SEHNR and CDR2 FQNEAQ (reference sequence). V was trimmed by 5 bases and J by 7 bases, leaving 12 bases between them. The CDR3 is 12 residues long. The CDR3 sequence is CASSRQAEEQYF. CDR3 sequence (DNA): TGTGCCAGCAGCCGACAGGCTGAGGAGCAGTACTTC.

The CDR3 loop is CASRIDRDAGYTF. Here the CDR3 DNA reads TGTGCCAGCAGAATAGACAGGGACGCTGGCTACACCTTC. The J gene is TRBJ1-2, the V gene TRBV5-4; TRBD1 matches at 7 bases. J was trimmed by 7 bases and V by 5 bases; bases with no gene match: 8. The CDR3 totals 13 residues. Per germline, CDR1 SGHNT and CDR2 YYREEE (reference sequence).

The chain carries TRBV6-5 and TRBJ2-7, with D maybe TRBD1 (7 bases). Germline V lookup: CDR1 MNHEY, CDR2 SVGAGI. The CDR3 spans 15 residues. V was clipped by 10 bases and J by 2 bases, with 21 bases between them. The CDR3 region is CATRLAGQTPYEQYF. CDR3 DNA sequence: TGTGCCACCCGGTTGGCGGGACAGACCCCCTACGAGCAGTACTTC.

This clone was detected a few times. The genes are TRBV19 and TRBJ2-7; D unresolved. Trimming removed 5 bases at V and 0 bases at J, with 5 bases between. This CDR3 spans 12 amino acids. CDR1 and CDR2 from the germline V gene are LNHDA and SQIVND (reference sequence). The CDR3 loop reads CASSAGSYEQYF. In DNA form, the CDR3 reads TGTGCCAGTAGTGCCGGCTCCTACGAGCAGTACTTC.

CDR3 coding DNA: TGTGCCAGCAGCGTGGGAGGGGATTCACCCCTCCACTTT. This gives the protein CASSVGGDSPLHF. This chain uses TRBV9 with TRBJ1-6; a weak D match, TRBD1 (5 bases). Germline CDR1 SGDLS, CDR2 YYNGEE. The V end lost 2 bases, the J end lost 8 bases, and 8 bases lay between the germline ends. This CDR3 region has 13 residues.

The chain employs TRBV5-6 and TRBJ2-2; the match to TRBD1 covers 8 bases. The junction had 16 bases not matched to a gene; V was cut back by 1 base and J by 5 bases. This CDR3 region has 19 residues. Germline V gene sequence: CDR1 SGHDT, CDR2 YYEEEE. CDR3 nucleotide sequence: TGTGCCAGCAGCTTGAAGGTGGAACGGGACAGGTCGGTTACCGGGGAGCTGTTTTTT. Its protein is CASSLKVERDRSVTGELFF.

The chain combines TRBV28 with TRBJ1-2, with 7 bases matching TRBD1. Germline loops: CDR1 MDHEN, CDR2 SYDVKM. Trimming took 6 bases from V and 7 from J; bases not matched to a gene: 8. This CDR3 comprises 13 residues. The CDR3 reads CASSRRQGGGYTF. In DNA, the CDR3 is TGTGCCAGCAGCCGTCGACAGGGCGGTGGCTACACCTTC.

The chain carries TRBV9 and TRBJ2-7, with 7 bases matching TRBD1. With V trimmed by 0 bases and J by 3 bases, 6 bases remained unmatched. This CDR3 is 15 amino acids long. Germline V gene sequence: CDR1 SGDLS, CDR2 YYNGEE. DNA of the CDR3: TGTGCCAGCAGCGTAGGGGACAGTACATACTACGAGCAGTACTTC. This codes for CASSVGDSTYYEQYF.

The chain carries TRBV6-2 or TRBV6-3 and TRBJ2-1; 9 positions agree with TRBD2. Germline values: CDR1 MNHEY, CDR2 SVGEGT. The CDR3 is made up of 12 amino acids. The ends lost 6 bases at V and 10 bases at J; junction bases unmatched: 4. CDR3 nucleotide sequence: TGTGCCAGCAGCACCGGACTAGCGGAGCAGTTCTTC. This gives the protein CASSTGLAEQFF.

The chain combines TRBV11-2 with TRBJ2-1; TRBD2 matches at 9 bases. V lost 5 bases and J lost 9; bases outside the gene matches: 8. Germline values: CDR1 SGHAT, CDR2 FQNNGV. The CDR3 loop spans 14 amino acids. The CDR3, as DNA: TGTGCCAGCAGCGGCTTAGCGGGAGTAATTGAGCAGTTCTTC. It codes for CASSGLAGVIEQFF. Full variable domain (missing parts from reference TRBV11-2 and TRBJ2-1): EAGVAQSPRYKIIEKRQSVAFWCNPISGHATLYWYQQILGQGPKLLIQFQNNGVVDDSQLPKDRFSAERLKGVDSTLKIQPAKLEDSAVYLCASSGLAGVIEQFFGPGTRLTVL.